This entry lists 22 T cell receptor beta chains sequenced from one sample in a study of blood T cell repertoires in COVID-19. The repertoire was sequenced with immunoSEQ multiplex PCR; TCRdb's copy has only in-frame clones and lacks some. The table has roughly 63,000 clones, over 75% seen once. Sequencing was carried out using peripheral blood. These TCRs come from a human donor in a cohort sampled during active COVID-19.

This clone occurred once. The rearrangement joins TRBV5-1 to TRBJ2-5, with TRBD2 identical over 11 bases. Losses at the gene ends were 3 bases for V and 2 bases for J; bases not matched to a gene: 6. This CDR3 is built from 16 residues. The germline V gene encodes CDR1 SGHRS and CDR2 YFSETQ. CDR3 nucleotide sequence: TGCGCCAGCAGCTCCCTAGCGGGAGGTGCGCAAGAGACCCAGTACTTC. This translates into CASSSLAGGAQETQYF.

This clone was seen a single time. This rearrangement joins TRBV5-5 to TRBJ2-2, with 9 positions matching TRBD2. The CDR3 has 17 residues. Trimming at V came to 5 bases and at J to 4 bases, leaving 12 bases not matched to a gene. Germline CDR1 reads SGHKS; CDR2 reads YYEKEE (reference sequence). The CDR3, as DNA: TGTGCCAGCAGGCGGGACGTTGGGACTAGCTCCACCGGGGAGCTGTTTTTT. It translates to CASRRDVGTSSTGELFF.

The rearrangement uses TRBV14 and TRBJ2-1; no reliable D call. This CDR3 is built from 16 residues. The ends were cut back, 4 bases at V and 1 base at J, with 14 bases in the middle. Germline V gene data show CDR1 as SGHDN and CDR2 as FVKESK. The DNA of the CDR3 is TGTGCCAGCAGCCCCCTGGGCCCCCCGTCCTACAATGAGCAGTTCTTC. It encodes CASSPLGPPSYNEQFF.

This clone has a single count. The V and J genes are TRBV29-1 and TRBJ1-1, with 7 positions matching TRBD1. Germline CDR1 is SQVTM and CDR2 is ANQGSEA. This CDR3 is 13 amino acids long. V lost 0 bases and J lost 8; bases outside the gene matches: 6. DNA of the CDR3: TGCAGCGTTGAAGATGGTGGACAGGTGGAAGCTTTCTTT. Translated: CSVEDGGQVEAFF.

This clone appeared a few times. The chain has TRBV19 and TRBJ2-7; 11 bases match TRBD1. In germline, CDR1 is LNHDA, CDR2 SQIVND (reference sequence). The CDR3 loop spans 14 amino acids. V trimming: 6 bases; J trimming: 6 bases; junction bases outside the gene matches: 7. CDR3 nucleotides: TGTGCCAGTAGCTTCGGACAGGGGGCATTCGAGCAGTACTTC. It translates to CASSFGQGAFEQYF.

The genes are TRBV4-1 and TRBJ1-5; D may be TRBD1 (6 bases). The CDR3 is 15 residues long. V was pared by 3 bases and J by 6 bases, with 15 bases between. Germline loops: CDR1 MGHRA, CDR2 YSYEKL. CDR3 protein: CASSQILQGFQPQHF. The CDR3 DNA is TGCGCCAGCAGCCAGATATTACAGGGTTTTCAGCCCCAGCATTTT.

J is TRBJ2-7 and V is TRBV4-3, with 8 bases aligning to TRBD1. This CDR3 is built from 15 residues. Germline CDR1 reads LGHNA; CDR2 reads YSLEER. V dropped 3 bases and J dropped 6; count of bases not matched to a gene: 10. The CDR3 protein is CASSHSGTGSPEQYF. DNA of the CDR3: TGCGCCAGCAGCCACTCCGGGACAGGAAGTCCCGAGCAGTACTTC.

The rearrangement uses TRBV7-2 and TRBJ2-2; TRBD1 might be the D (6 bases). The length of the CDR3 is 15 residues. V was cut by 8 bases and J by 3 bases, with 16 bases left in between. CDR1 and CDR2 from the germline V gene are SGHTA and FQGNSA. As DNA, the CDR3 is TGTGCCAGCTCCCCTCAGGGGTTGGACACCGGGGAGCTGTTTTTT. This sequence encodes CASSPQGLDTGELFF.

J is TRBJ2-1 and V is TRBV5-5, with TRBD1 identical over 8 bases. Germline CDR1 reads SGHKS; CDR2 reads YYEKEE (reference sequence). V lost 4 bases and J lost 4; bases outside the gene matches: 10. CDR3 size: 16 residues. In DNA, the CDR3 is TGTGCCAGCAGCCCGACCGGGACAGGAGGGTACAATGAGCAGTTCTTC. This codes for CASSPTGTGGYNEQFF.

The V call is TRBV6-5, the J call TRBJ2-7, with 10 nucleotides matching TRBD1. The V segment lost 2 bases and the J segment 4 bases; nucleotides outside the gene matches: 2. Germline V gene data show CDR1 as MNHEY and CDR2 as SVGAGI. This CDR3 is built from 14 residues. The CDR3 loop reads CASSYGTGAYEQYF. The CDR3 DNA reads TGTGCCAGCAGTTACGGGACAGGGGCTTACGAGCAGTACTTC.

The CDR3 spells CASSLSGRDYGYTF. In nucleotides, the CDR3 is TGTGCCAGCAGTTTATCAGGGAGGGACTATGGCTACACCTTC. This chain links TRBV28 with TRBJ1-2, with a weak D call TRBD1 (5 bases). CDR1 is MDHEN, CDR2 SYDVKM, per germline. The CDR3 runs 14 residues. Trimming pared 1 base from V and 3 bases from J, leaving 9 bases between.

The gene calls are TRBV29-1 and TRBJ2-5; 7 nucleotides align to TRBD2. The CDR3 totals 16 residues. CDR1 and CDR2 from the germline V gene are SQVTM and ANQGSEA. V gave up 2 bases and J gave up 5 bases; unmatched junction bases: 14. For the CDR3, the DNA is TGCAGCGTTGAACCCGCTAGCGGATACGGGAGGGAGACCCAGTACTTC. Residues: CSVEPASGYGRETQYF.

The V gene is TRBV10-2, the J gene TRBJ1-6, with 7 nucleotides matching TRBD1. Germline trimming cut 8 bases from V and 5 bases from J; bases unmatched to any gene: 15. This CDR3 region has 17 residues. Germline V CDR1 and CDR2: WSHSY, SAAADI. CDR3 sequence: CASAKLRTGTDNSPLHF. DNA of the CDR3: TGCGCCAGCGCGAAACTAAGGACCGGGACAGATAATTCACCCCTCCACTTT.

The table lists this clone with a few counts. The chain recombines TRBV11-2 with TRBJ1-1; unclear D gene. The CDR3 has 13 amino acids. Per germline, CDR1 SGHAT and CDR2 FQNNGV. V gave up 10 bases and J gave up 4 bases, with 16 bases separating them. The chain's CDR3 is CATRRAGGTEAFF. The CDR3 DNA follows: TGTGCCACCCGGCGGGCAGGAGGCACTGAAGCTTTCTTT. The complete variable domain, with remaining parts taken from reference TRBV11-2 and TRBJ1-1, reads EAGVAQSPRYKIIEKRQSVAFWCNPISGHATLYWYQQILGQGPKLLIQFQNNGVVDDSQLPKDRFSAERLKGVDSTLKIQPAKLEDSAVYLCATRRAGGTEAFFGQGTRLTVV.

This chain links TRBV14 with TRBJ2-3; possibly TRBD2 for D (5 bases). Germline V lookup: CDR1 SGHDN, CDR2 FVKESK. This CDR3 has 16 residues. Trimming removed 1 base from V and 2 bases from J, with 13 bases in between. The chain's CDR3 is CASSQGRSDYTDTQYF. CDR3 nucleotide sequence: TGTGCCAGCAGCCAAGGACGCAGCGACTACACAGATACGCAGTATTTT.

This clone was counted once. This chain's CDR3 is CASSVAGEAANTEAFF. The CDR3 DNA is TGTGCCAGCAGCGTAGCTGGGGAAGCGGCGAACACTGAAGCTTTCTTT. The gene calls are TRBV9 and TRBJ1-1, with D unclear. Looked up from germline, CDR1 is SGDLS and CDR2 is YYNGEE. The CDR3 consists of 16 residues. V dropped 0 bases and J dropped 1 base, with 13 bases sitting between them.

The rearrangement joins TRBV13 to TRBJ2-2; D remains unclear. Germline V gene data show CDR1 as PRHDT and CDR2 as FYEKMQ (reference sequence). Trimming cost V 1 base and J 4 bases, with 22 bases left between them. The CDR3 totals 19 residues. CDR3: CASSLAPQWHHDTTGELFF. The CDR3 nucleotides read TGTGCCAGCAGCTTAGCTCCCCAGTGGCACCACGACACCACCGGGGAGCTGTTTTTT.

The gene calls are TRBV6-5 and TRBJ1-1; D gene ambiguous. This CDR3 is built from 12 residues. From germline, CDR1 is MNHEY and CDR2 SVGAGI. With 5 bases removed from V and 1 base from J, the gap between germline ends came to 5 bases. The CDR3 DNA sequence: TGTGCCAGCAGTCCGGGGAACACTGAAGCTTTCTTT. It is translated as CASSPGNTEAFF.

This sequence joins TRBV5-1 and TRBJ1-1, with 9 nucleotides matching TRBD1. From germline, CDR1 is SGHRS and CDR2 YFSETQ. The CDR3 is 16 residues long. V gave up 0 bases and J gave up 4 bases; unmatched junction bases: 7. In nucleotides, the CDR3 is TGCGCCAGCAGCTTGGCGGGACAGGGAGGAGGCACTGAAGCTTTCTTT. This encodes CASSLAGQGGGTEAFF.

The rearrangement links TRBV19 to TRBJ1-1; D is uncertain. This CDR3 contains 15 residues. Per germline, CDR1 LNHDA and CDR2 SQIVND (reference sequence). The V and J ends lost 3 bases and 1 base respectively, with 12 bases between them. CDR3 amino acids: CASSIYGRRNTEAFF. The CDR3 region has the DNA TGTGCCAGTAGTATCTATGGTCGGAGGAACACTGAAGCTTTCTTT.

The gene calls are TRBV7-2 and TRBJ1-1; 11 bases align to TRBD1. Trimming removed 1 base from V and 8 bases from J; junction bases left unmatched: 3. Germline loops: CDR1 SGHTA, CDR2 FQGNSA. CDR3 size: 14 residues. The CDR3 nucleotides read TGTGCCAGCAGCTTAGAGCGGGACAGGGGGGAAGCTTTCTTT. Amino acids: CASSLERDRGEAFF.

The chain combines TRBV6-1 with TRBJ2-1; D unclear. CDR1 is MNHNS, CDR2 SASEGT, per germline. The CDR3 length is 13 residues. Trimming shortened V by 2 bases and J by 8 bases, and 10 bases separated the two germline ends. CDR3 DNA sequence: TGTGCCAGCAGTGAACTAGGTCCCGATGAGCAGTTCTTC. Translating gives CASSELGPDEQFF.